These 5 T cell receptor beta chains share one sample of origin, sequenced in a study of glioma-infiltrating T cells. The iRepertoire nested amplicon-rescue multiplex PCR amplified TCR alpha and beta CDR3s from RNA. One entry per CDR3 protein results from TCRdb running MiXCR on the multiplex PCR reads. The table includes fewer than 55,000 distinct CDR3 sequences, 20% to 25% detected once. Sequencing used glioma tissue, nonneoplastic brain tissue, or PBMCs (not recorded which). All receptors derive from a human donor with low-grade glioma or glioblastoma, undergoing nonglioma brain surgery, or in good health (not recorded which).

This clonotype counts as medium-sized. The chain joins TRBV6-2 or TRBV6-3 to TRBJ2-3; 8 bases are a match to TRBD2. Germline V gene lookup returns CDR1 MNHEY and CDR2 SVGEGT. This CDR3 has 13 residues. The J segment lost 7 bases and the V segment lost 8 bases, leaving 8 bases of the junction unmatched. CDR3 protein: CASRYGGVYTQYF. CDR3 nucleotides: TGTGCCAGCCGATACGGGGGGGTGTATACGCAGTATTTT.

In this sample, this clonotype is medium-sized. This chain links TRBV6-1 with TRBJ1-5; D may be TRBD1 (6 bases). The CDR3 has 13 residues. CDR1 MNHNS and CDR2 SASEGT come from the germline V gene. Trimming pared 6 bases from V and 4 bases from J, leaving 10 bases between. CDR3 sequence reads: CASRERGNQPQHF. The CDR3 bases are TGTGCCAGCAGGGAAAGGGGGAATCAGCCCCAGCATTTT.

This clonotype ranks as medium-sized. V usage is TRBV6-1 and J usage is TRBJ1-3; the D is unclear. The V gene's germline CDR1 is MNHNS and CDR2 SASEGT. The germline V and J ends were trimmed by 6 bases and 1 base, with 4 bases remaining between them. The CDR3 consists of 12 residues. CDR3 nucleotide sequence: TGTGCCAGCAGAGAATCTGGAAACACCATATATTTT. This sequence encodes CASRESGNTIYF.

This clonotype appeared many times. V is TRBV20-1 and J is TRBJ2-7, with D uncertain. This CDR3 is built from 13 residues. Trimming took off 6 bases at V and 3 bases at J, with 15 bases between the two ends. Per germline, CDR1 DFQATT and CDR2 SNEGSKA (reference sequence). The chain's CDR3 is CSALGQSNYEQYF. As DNA, the CDR3 is TGCAGTGCCCTCGGGCAGAGCAACTACGAGCAGTACTTC.

Ten or more counts support this clonotype. The chain joins TRBV6-1 to TRBJ1-1; 7 bases align to TRBD1. There are 14 residues in the CDR3. Trimming took 6 bases from V and 2 from J; bases not matched to a gene: 6. The germline CDR1 and CDR2 sequences are MNHNS and SASEGT. The CDR3 is CASSSGTANTEAFF. The CDR3, as DNA: TGTGCCAGCAGCTCCGGGACAGCCAACACTGAAGCTTTCTTT.